The 10 T cell receptor beta chains in this list originate from one sample, sequenced in a study of T-cell memory formation after mild COVID-19. Each CDR3 protein gets one entry after TCRdb re-called the 5' RACE reads with MiXCR. Of under 200,000 distinct CDR3 sequences listed, 9.5% to 13% are singletons. The specimen sequenced was PBMCs or a T cell subset sorted from them (not recorded which). The origin of the receptors is a man aged 18 to 35 who had mild COVID-19 (a few samples of this study predate the infection). Cell type and time point are not known.

This sequence joins TRBV7-9 and TRBJ2-1; D is uncertain. The CDR3 extends over 12 amino acids. Germline CDR1 and CDR2: SEHNR and FQNEAQ (reference sequence). V dropped 1 base and J dropped 4 bases, with 2 bases sitting between them. In DNA, the CDR3 is TGTGCCAGCAGCTTAGTTTACAATGAGCAGTTCTTC. Translated: CASSLVYNEQFF.

The chain employs TRBV6-5 and TRBJ1-1, with D possibly being TRBD1 (5 bases). Germline values: CDR1 MNHEY, CDR2 SVGAGI. The CDR3 sequence is 15 residues long. Trimming left V 5 bases short and J 5 bases short, with 18 bases between. The CDR3: CASSRLGAGGTEAFF. The CDR3 DNA is TGTGCCAGCAGTCGCCTTGGGGCCGGGGGGACTGAAGCTTTCTTT.

V and J are TRBV11-2 and TRBJ1-5; D not certain. The V end lost 2 bases, the J end lost 4 bases, and 6 bases lay between the germline ends. CDR1 and CDR2 from the germline V gene are SGHAT and FQNNGV. The CDR3 extends over 13 amino acids. This chain's CDR3 is CASSLTLNQPQHF. The CDR3 DNA is TGTGCCAGCAGCTTAACCCTAAATCAGCCCCAGCATTTT. The whole variable domain, remainder taken from reference TRBV11-2 and TRBJ1-5, is EAGVAQSPRYKIIEKRQSVAFWCNPISGHATLYWYQQILGQGPKLLIQFQNNGVVDDSQLPKDRFSAERLKGVDSTLKIQPAKLEDSAVYLCASSLTLNQPQHFGDGTRLSIL.

CDR3 protein: CASSPESSRLKGLLHF. The CDR3 nucleotides are TGTGCCAGCTCACCAGAAAGTTCGCGTCTCAAAGGCCTCCTCCACTTT. The rearrangement joins TRBV18 to TRBJ1-6; D is unresolved. The CDR3 is made up of 16 amino acids. V was trimmed by 2 bases and J by 15 bases, leaving 23 bases between them. CDR1 and CDR2 (germline): KGHSH, LQKENI. The full variable domain, rest sourced from reference TRBV18 and TRBJ1-6, is NAGVMQNPRHLVRRRGQEARLRCSPMKGHSHVYWYRQLPEEGLKFMVYLQKENIIDESGMPKERFSAEFPKEGPSILRIQQVVRGDSAAYFCASSPESSRLKGLLHFGNGTRLTVT.

This clonotype has more than one count but fewer than ten. The gene calls are TRBV6-5 and TRBJ2-1; TRBD1 is a possible D gene (6 bases). Looked up from germline, CDR1 is MNHEY and CDR2 is SVGAGI. The CDR3 has 14 residues. V was shortened by 8 bases and J by 0 bases, with 11 bases between the two germline ends. CDR3 nucleotide sequence: TGTGCCAGCGGCCGGGACAACTCCTACAATGAGCAGTTCTTC. This translates into CASGRDNSYNEQFF.

The chain joins TRBV4-2 to TRBJ1-5, with D perhaps matching TRBD1 (5 bases). Germline V gene data show CDR1 as LGHNA and CDR2 as YNFKEQ. The V gene lost 0 bases and the J gene lost 3 bases, with 12 bases spanning the gap. The CDR3 length is 16 residues. This CDR3 reads CASSQEGPMANQPQHF. The DNA of the CDR3 is TGTGCCAGCAGCCAAGAGGGGCCAATGGCCAATCAGCCCCAGCATTTT.

The rearrangement uses TRBV7-9 and TRBJ2-1; 9 bases align to TRBD1. Trimming removed 5 bases from V and 7 bases from J; junction bases left unmatched: 6. Germline assignment: CDR1 SEHNR and CDR2 FQNEAQ (reference sequence). The length of the CDR3 is 14 residues. The CDR3 DNA follows: TGTGCCAGCAGCCCACAGGGGGCGCGGAATGAGCAGTTCTTC. The encoded protein is CASSPQGARNEQFF.

This clonotype was counted only a few times. The CDR3 region is CASSLRRGPTDTQYF. DNA for the CDR3: TGTGCCAGCAGCTTAAGGCGGGGACCCACAGATACGCAGTATTTT. The gene calls are TRBV7-2 and TRBJ2-3; possible D gene TRBD2, 6 bases. The germline V gene encodes CDR1 SGHTA and CDR2 FQGNSA. The CDR3 extends over 15 amino acids. The V end lost 2 bases, the J end lost 2 bases, and 11 bases lay between the germline ends.

The CDR3 DNA reads as TGCAGTGCCCTGAGGGGGGGGACCTACGAGCAGTACGTC. It yields the protein CSALRGGTYEQYV. V and J are TRBV20-1 and TRBJ2-7; tentatively, D is TRBD2 (7 bases). V lost 6 bases, J lost 2 bases, and 14 bases lay in between. CDR1 is DFQATT, CDR2 SNEGSKA, per germline (reference sequence). This CDR3 is built from 13 residues.

This clonotype was seen at least ten times. The chain combines TRBV2 with TRBJ2-3; tentative D call: TRBD1 (5 bases). Trimming left V 2 bases short and J 5 bases short, with 5 bases between. Germline CDR1 and CDR2: SNHLY and FYNNEI. The CDR3 has 12 residues. The CDR3, as DNA: TGTGCCAGCAGTGAACAGGGAGATACGCAGTATTTT. Encoded protein: CASSEQGDTQYF.